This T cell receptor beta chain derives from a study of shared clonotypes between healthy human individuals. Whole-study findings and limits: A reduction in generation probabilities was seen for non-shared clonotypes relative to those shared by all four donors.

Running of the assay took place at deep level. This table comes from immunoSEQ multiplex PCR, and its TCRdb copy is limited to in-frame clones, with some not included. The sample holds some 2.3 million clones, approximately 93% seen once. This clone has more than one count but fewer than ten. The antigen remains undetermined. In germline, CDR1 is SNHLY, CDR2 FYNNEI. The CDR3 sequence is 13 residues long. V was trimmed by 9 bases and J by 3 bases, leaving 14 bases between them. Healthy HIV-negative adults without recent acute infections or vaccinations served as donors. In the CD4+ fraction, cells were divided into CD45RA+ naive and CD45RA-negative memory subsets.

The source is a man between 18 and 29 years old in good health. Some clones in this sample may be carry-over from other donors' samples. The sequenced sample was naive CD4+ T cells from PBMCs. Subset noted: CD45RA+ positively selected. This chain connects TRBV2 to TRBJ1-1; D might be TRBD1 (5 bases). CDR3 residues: CASHSEQDTEAFF. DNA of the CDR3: TGTGCCAGTCACAGTGAACAGGACACTGAAGCTTTCTTT.